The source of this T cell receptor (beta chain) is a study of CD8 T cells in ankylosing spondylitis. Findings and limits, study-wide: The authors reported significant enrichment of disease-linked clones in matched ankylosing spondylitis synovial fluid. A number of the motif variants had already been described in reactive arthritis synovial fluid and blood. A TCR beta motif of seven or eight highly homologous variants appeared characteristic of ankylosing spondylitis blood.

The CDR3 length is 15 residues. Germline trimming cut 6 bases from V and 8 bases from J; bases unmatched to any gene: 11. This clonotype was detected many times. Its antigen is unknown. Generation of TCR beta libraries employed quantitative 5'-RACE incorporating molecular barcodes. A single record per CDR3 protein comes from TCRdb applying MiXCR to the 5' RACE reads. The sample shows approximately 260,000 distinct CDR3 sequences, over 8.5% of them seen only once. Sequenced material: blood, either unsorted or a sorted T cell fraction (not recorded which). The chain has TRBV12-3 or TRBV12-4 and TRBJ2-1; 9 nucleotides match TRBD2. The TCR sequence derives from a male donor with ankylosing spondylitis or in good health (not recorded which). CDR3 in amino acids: CASRAAGGPRHEQFF. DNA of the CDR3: TGTGCCAGCAGAGCCGCGGGAGGGCCTCGGCATGAGCAGTTCTTC.